The 5 T cell receptor beta chains below come from one sample, sequenced in a study of T cell repertoires in cytomegalovirus infection. One entry per CDR3 protein, called by TCRdb with MiXCR from the reads. Found here are around 130,000 distinct CDR3 sequences, almost 9% of them singletons; the top ten hold around 10%. The sequencing input was PBMCs. These TCRs come from a human donor in good health (CMV status not recorded). Some clones in this sample may be carry-over from other donors' samples.

This clonotype showed up just a few times. This chain connects TRBV6-5 to TRBJ2-3; D gene uncertain. The CDR3 is made up of 14 amino acids. The V and J ends lost 7 bases and 4 bases respectively, with 15 bases between them. Germline CDR1 MNHEY, CDR2 SVGAGI. The CDR3 sequence: CASTPFPSSDTQYF. CDR3 nucleotides: TGTGCCAGCACCCCGTTCCCTTCGTCAGATACGCAGTATTTT.

The sample holds many counts of this clonotype. The CDR3 DNA reads TGTGCCAGCAGCTTAGCCGGTCAATCACCCCTCCACTTT. Protein product: CASSLAGQSPLHF. The V call is TRBV7-6, the J call TRBJ1-6, with D uncertain. This CDR3 contains 13 residues. Trimming took off 0 bases at V and 10 bases at J, with 7 bases between the two ends. CDR1 is SGHVS and CDR2 is FNYEAQ in the germline V gene.

The sample holds many counts of this clonotype. V and J are TRBV7-2 and TRBJ1-2; 7 bases are shared with TRBD1. The length of the CDR3 is 17 residues. V lost 0 bases and J lost 3; bases outside the gene matches: 10. Germline assignment: CDR1 SGHTA and CDR2 FQGNSA. The CDR3 DNA follows: TGTGCCAGCAGCTTAGCGGGGACAGAGGGCGGGCACTATGGCTACACCTTC. This encodes CASSLAGTEGGHYGYTF.

The V call is TRBV12-3 or TRBV12-4, the J call TRBJ2-5; D is possibly TRBD1 (6 bases). V was trimmed by 4 bases and J by 6 bases, leaving 15 bases between them. The CDR3 extends over 14 amino acids. CDR3 residues: CASSYPTGFKTQYF. As DNA, the CDR3 is TGTGCCAGCAGTTACCCCACAGGGTTCAAGACCCAGTACTTC.

This rearrangement joins TRBV28 to TRBJ2-7; tentative D call: TRBD1 (5 bases). There are 13 residues in the CDR3. Deletions cut 11 bases from V and 2 bases from J, with 16 bases between. Germline CDR1 and CDR2: MDHEN and SYDVKM. CDR3 nucleotide sequence: TGTGCCTCCGACAGAGCTGAAACCTACGAGCAGTACTTC. Its translation is CASDRAETYEQYF.